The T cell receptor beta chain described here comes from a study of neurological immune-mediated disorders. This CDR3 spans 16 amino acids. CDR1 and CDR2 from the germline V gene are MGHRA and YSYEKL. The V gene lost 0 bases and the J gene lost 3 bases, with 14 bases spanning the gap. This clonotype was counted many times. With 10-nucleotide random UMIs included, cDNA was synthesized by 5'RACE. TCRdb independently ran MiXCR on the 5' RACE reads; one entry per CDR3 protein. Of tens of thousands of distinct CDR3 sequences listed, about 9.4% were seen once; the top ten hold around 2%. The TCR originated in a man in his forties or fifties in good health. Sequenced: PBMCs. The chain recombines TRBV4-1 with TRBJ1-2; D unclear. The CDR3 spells CASSQESPGADYGYTF. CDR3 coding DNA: TGCGCCAGCAGCCAAGAGTCTCCGGGAGCGGACTATGGCTACACCTTC.